The 17 T cell receptor beta chains below come from one sample, sequenced in a study of shared clonotypes between healthy human individuals. TCRdb keeps only in-frame clones here, not all; method: immunoSEQ multiplex PCR. The data hold about 680,000 clones, with approximately 79% observed a single time. Material: memory CD4+ T cells sorted from blood. Subset reported: CD45RA-negative fraction. Every receptor here comes from a woman between 25 and 40 years old in good health.

The CDR3 nucleotides read TGTGCCAGCAGCCTCGACGGGACCGGGGAGCTGTTTTTT. Its translation is CASSLDGTGELFF. The chain carries TRBV5-6 and TRBJ2-2; D unclear. The CDR3 loop spans 13 amino acids. Per the germline V gene, CDR1 is SGHDT and CDR2 is YYEEEE. Trimming cost V 4 bases and J 5 bases, with 9 bases left between them.

The rearrangement joins TRBV25-1 to TRBJ1-5; 11 nucleotides align to TRBD1. Looked up from germline, CDR1 is MGHDK and CDR2 is SYGVNS. The V gene end was trimmed by 4 bases and the J gene end by 4 bases; junction bases not matched to a gene: 6. This CDR3 comprises 16 residues. CDR3 region: CASSAGTGGYNQPQHF. In nucleotides, the CDR3 is TGTGCCAGCAGTGCCGGGACAGGGGGGTATAATCAGCCCCAGCATTTT.

This clone showed up just a few times. The CDR3 nucleotides are TGTGCCAGCAGTGCTACCACTAGCGGGAGTTACGAGCAGTACTTC. Translation gives CASSATTSGSYEQYF. V usage is TRBV2 and J usage is TRBJ2-7; TRBD2 matches at 11 bases. CDR3 length equals 15 residues. In germline, CDR1 is SNHLY, CDR2 FYNNEI. V gave up 4 bases and J gave up 4 bases; unmatched junction bases: 6.

This clone turned up a few times. The V call is TRBV19, the J call TRBJ2-1; D call uncertain. The CDR3 extends over 12 amino acids. Germline V gives CDR1 LNHDA, CDR2 SQIVND (reference sequence). The V gene lost 5 bases and the J gene lost 4 bases, with 6 bases spanning the gap. The CDR3 DNA reads as TGTGCCAGTAGTGAGAGATACAATGAGCAGTTCTTC. This sequence encodes CASSERYNEQFF.

This clone was counted ten times or more. The genes are TRBV11-2 and TRBJ2-1, with D unresolved. Germline-derived CDR1 and CDR2 are SGHAT and FQNNGV. The germline V and J ends were trimmed by 0 bases and 1 base, with 4 bases remaining between them. The CDR3 is 14 amino acids. CDR3 in DNA: TGTGCCAGCAGCTTAGAAAAGTCCTACAATGAGCAGTTCTTC. Residues: CASSLEKSYNEQFF.

This chain joins TRBV10-2 and TRBJ1-1; D gene unclear. This CDR3 contains 12 residues. Trimming left V 6 bases short and J 6 bases short, with 11 bases between. Germline V gives CDR1 WSHSY, CDR2 SAAADI. The CDR3 sequence: CASSLNAAEAFF. As DNA, the CDR3 is TGCGCCAGCAGCTTAAACGCCGCTGAAGCTTTCTTT.

This rearrangement joins TRBV7-9 to TRBJ1-6; D uncertain. The CDR3 length is 12 residues. Germline V gene data show CDR1 as SEHNR and CDR2 as FQNEAQ (reference sequence). V was trimmed by 4 bases and J by 9 bases, leaving 7 bases between them. The CDR3 nucleotides are TGTGCCAGCAGCTACGGCGGTTCACCCCTCCACTTT. This sequence encodes CASSYGGSPLHF.

The J gene is TRBJ1-5, the V gene TRBV2; 7 nucleotides align to TRBD1. V shed 7 bases, J shed 0 bases, and the junction held 6 bases outside the gene matches. Germline V gene lookup returns CDR1 SNHLY and CDR2 FYNNEI. The CDR3 spans 15 residues. Here the CDR3 DNA reads TGTGCCAGCAAATTACAGGGGAATAGCAATCAGCCCCAGCATTTT. It encodes CASKLQGNSNQPQHF. Full variable domain (remainder filled in from reference TRBV2 and TRBJ1-5): EPEVTQTPSHQVTQMGQEVILRCVPISNHLYFYWYRQILGQKVEFLVSFYNNEISEKSEIFDDQFSVERPDGSNFTLKIRSTKLEDSAMYFCASKLQGNSNQPQHFGDGTRLSIL.

V usage is TRBV30 and J usage is TRBJ1-1; D remains unclear. The CDR3 totals 12 residues. Germline CDR1 reads GTSNPN; CDR2 reads SVGIG (reference sequence). Trimming took 2 bases from V and 10 from J, leaving 14 bases between them. CDR3 sequence (DNA): TGTGCCTGGAGTAGGGTCAGCTTCCCAGCTTTCTTT. Encoded protein: CAWSRVSFPAFF.

This chain connects TRBV19 to TRBJ2-7, with 7 bases matching TRBD2. The CDR3 extends over 14 amino acids. The J segment lost 5 bases and the V segment lost 2 bases, leaving 6 bases of the junction unmatched. Per the germline V gene, CDR1 is LNHDA and CDR2 is SQIVND (reference sequence). The CDR3 DNA follows: TGTGCCAGTAGTATAAGGCGGGGGTCGGACGAGCAGTACTTC. Amino acids: CASSIRRGSDEQYF.

This clone was counted once. The V and J genes are TRBV7-2 and TRBJ2-6; no reliable D call. With 7 bases removed from V and 2 bases from J, the gap between germline ends came to 12 bases. CDR3 length equals 15 residues. Germline CDR1 and CDR2: SGHTA and FQGNSA. CDR3 sequence (DNA): TGTGCCAGCACCTACCAAGGAACTGGGGCCAACGTCCTGACTTTC. Translation: CASTYQGTGANVLTF. The whole variable domain, remainder taken from reference TRBV7-2 and TRBJ2-6, is GAGVSQSPSNKVTEKGKDVELRCDPISGHTALYWYRQSLGQGLEFLIYFQGNSAPDKSGLPSDRFSAERTGGSVSTLTIQRTQQEDSAVYLCASTYQGTGANVLTFGAGSRLTVL.

The sample holds one count of this clone. V gene TRBV20-1 combines with J gene TRBJ2-4, with unresolved D. CDR3 length: 10 amino acids. The V gene's germline CDR1 is DFQATT and CDR2 SNEGSKA (reference sequence). V gave up 5 bases and J gave up 8 bases, with 7 bases separating them. The CDR3 nucleotides are TGCAGTGCTTACAAGGACATTCAGTACTTC. Amino acid sequence: CSAYKDIQYF.

This clone occurred once. In the same sample, other DNA sequences code for this CDR3. The chain has TRBV27 and TRBJ2-3; D gene uncertain. Per germline, CDR1 MNHEY and CDR2 SMNVEV (reference sequence). The CDR3 is made up of 13 amino acids. With 5 bases removed from V and 6 bases from J, the gap between germline ends came to 12 bases. CDR3 DNA: TGTGCCAGCAGTCCCCGTTTGTCGGATACGCAGTATTTT. Its translation is CASSPRLSDTQYF.

The rearrangement links TRBV4-1 to TRBJ1-5, with TRBD1 matching 7 bases. The germline gives CDR1 MGHRA, CDR2 YSYEKL. The CDR3 has 16 amino acids. V was pared by 3 bases and J by 5 bases, with 10 bases of the junction left unmatched. DNA for the CDR3: TGCGCCAGCAGCCAGAGACAGGGTATTGGAGATCAGCCCCAGCATTTT. It specifies CASSQRQGIGDQPQHF.

J is TRBJ1-5 and V is TRBV19; possible D gene TRBD1, 6 bases. This CDR3 is built from 19 residues. Trimming removed 5 bases from V and 0 bases from J, with 23 bases in between. Per the germline V gene, CDR1 is LNHDA and CDR2 is SQIVND (reference sequence). The CDR3 bases are TGTGCCAGTAGTGGACTGTCGGCAGGGGAACTTTATAGCAATCAGCCCCAGCATTTT. Translated, it gives CASSGLSAGELYSNQPQHF.

The chain combines TRBV28 with TRBJ1-1, with unresolved D. The CDR3 sequence is 13 residues long. Per germline, CDR1 MDHEN and CDR2 SYDVKM. V lost 5 bases and J 0 bases, leaving 7 bases between the germline ends. CDR3 coding DNA: TGTGCCAGCAGTAAAGGGTTGAACACTGAAGCTTTCTTT. This codes for CASSKGLNTEAFF.

The J gene is TRBJ1-2, the V gene TRBV28; 7 bases align to TRBD1. With 5 bases clipped from V and 1 base from J, the junction kept 7 bases outside the gene matches. The CDR3 is 15 amino acids. Germline V gives CDR1 MDHEN, CDR2 SYDVKM. The CDR3 protein is CASSTRQGHNYGYTF. CDR3 nucleotide sequence: TGTGCCAGCAGTACAAGACAGGGCCATAACTATGGCTACACCTTC.